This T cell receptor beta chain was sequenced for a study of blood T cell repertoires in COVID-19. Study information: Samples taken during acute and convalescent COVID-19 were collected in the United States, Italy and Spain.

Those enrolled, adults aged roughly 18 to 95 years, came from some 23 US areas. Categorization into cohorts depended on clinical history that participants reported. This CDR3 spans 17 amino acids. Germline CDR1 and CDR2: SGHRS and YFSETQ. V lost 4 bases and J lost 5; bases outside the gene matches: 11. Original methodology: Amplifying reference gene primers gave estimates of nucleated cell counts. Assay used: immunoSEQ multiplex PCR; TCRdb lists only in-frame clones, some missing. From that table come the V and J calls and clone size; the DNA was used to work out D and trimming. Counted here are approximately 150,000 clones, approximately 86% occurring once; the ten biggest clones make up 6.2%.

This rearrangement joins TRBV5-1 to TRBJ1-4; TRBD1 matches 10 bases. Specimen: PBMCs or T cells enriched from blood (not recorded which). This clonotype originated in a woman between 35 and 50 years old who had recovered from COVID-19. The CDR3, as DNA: TGCGCCAGCAGCCCAGACAGGGGGCGATCAGCGAATGAAAAACTGTTTTTT. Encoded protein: CASSPDRGRSANEKLFF.